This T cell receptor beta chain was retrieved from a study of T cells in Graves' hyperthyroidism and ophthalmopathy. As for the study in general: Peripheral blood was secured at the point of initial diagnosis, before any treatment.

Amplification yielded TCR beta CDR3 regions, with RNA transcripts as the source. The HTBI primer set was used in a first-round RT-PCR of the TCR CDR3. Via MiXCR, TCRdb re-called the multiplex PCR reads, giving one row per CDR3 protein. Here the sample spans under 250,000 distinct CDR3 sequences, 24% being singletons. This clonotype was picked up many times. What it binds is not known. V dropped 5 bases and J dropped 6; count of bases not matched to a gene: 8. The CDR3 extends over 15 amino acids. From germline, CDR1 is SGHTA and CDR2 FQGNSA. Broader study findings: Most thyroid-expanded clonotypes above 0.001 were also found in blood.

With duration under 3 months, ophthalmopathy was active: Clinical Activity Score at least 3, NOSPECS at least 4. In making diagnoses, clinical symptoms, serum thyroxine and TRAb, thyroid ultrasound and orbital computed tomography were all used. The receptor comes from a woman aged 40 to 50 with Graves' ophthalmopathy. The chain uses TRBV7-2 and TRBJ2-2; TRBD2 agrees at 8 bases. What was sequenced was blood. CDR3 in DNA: TGTGCCAGCAGCCCCGGGACTAGTAGGCCCGGGGAGCTGTTTTTT. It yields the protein CASSPGTSRPGELFF. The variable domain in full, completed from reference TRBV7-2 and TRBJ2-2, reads GAGVSQSPSNKVTEKGKDVELRCDPISGHTALYWYRQSLGQGLEFLIYFQGNSAPDKSGLPSDRFSAERTGGSVSTLTIQRTQQEDSAVYLCASSPGTSRPGELFFGEGSRLTVL.